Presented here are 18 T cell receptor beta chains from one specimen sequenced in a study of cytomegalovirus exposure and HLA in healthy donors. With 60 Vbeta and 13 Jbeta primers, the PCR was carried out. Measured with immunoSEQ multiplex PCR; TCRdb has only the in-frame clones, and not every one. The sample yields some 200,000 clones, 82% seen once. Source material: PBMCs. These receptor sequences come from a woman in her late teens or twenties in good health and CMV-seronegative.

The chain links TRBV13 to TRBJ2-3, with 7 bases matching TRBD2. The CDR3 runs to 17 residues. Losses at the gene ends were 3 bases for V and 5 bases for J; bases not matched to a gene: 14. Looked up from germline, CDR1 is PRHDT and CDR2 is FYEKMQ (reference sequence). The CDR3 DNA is TGTGCCAGCAGCTTCAACCCGGGACTACTGGAGGGAGATACGCAGTATTTT. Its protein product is CASSFNPGLLEGDTQYF.

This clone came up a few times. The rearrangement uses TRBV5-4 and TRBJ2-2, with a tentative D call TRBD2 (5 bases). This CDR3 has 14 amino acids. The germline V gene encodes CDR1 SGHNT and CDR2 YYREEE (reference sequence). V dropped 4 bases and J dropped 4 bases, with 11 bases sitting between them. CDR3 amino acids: CASSTGIPTGELFF. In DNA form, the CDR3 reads TGTGCCAGCAGCACGGGAATCCCCACCGGGGAGCTGTTTTTT.

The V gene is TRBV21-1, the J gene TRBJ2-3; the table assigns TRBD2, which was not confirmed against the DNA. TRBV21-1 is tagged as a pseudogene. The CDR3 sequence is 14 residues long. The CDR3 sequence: CASSGGLATDTQYF. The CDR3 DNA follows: TGTGCCAGCAGCGGGGGACTAGCAACAGATACGCAGTATTTT.

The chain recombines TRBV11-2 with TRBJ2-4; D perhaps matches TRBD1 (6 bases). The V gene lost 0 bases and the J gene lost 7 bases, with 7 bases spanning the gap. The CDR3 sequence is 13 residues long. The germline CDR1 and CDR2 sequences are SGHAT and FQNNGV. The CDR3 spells CASSLDRGNIQYF. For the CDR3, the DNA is TGTGCCAGCAGCTTAGATAGGGGGAACATTCAGTACTTC.

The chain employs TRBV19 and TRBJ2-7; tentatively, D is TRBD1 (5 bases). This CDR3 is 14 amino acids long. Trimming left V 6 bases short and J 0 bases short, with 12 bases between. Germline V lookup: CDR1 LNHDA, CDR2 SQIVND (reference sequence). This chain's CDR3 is CASRGVQGSYEQYV. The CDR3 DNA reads TGTGCCAGTAGAGGGGTCCAGGGCTCCTACGAGCAGTACGTC.

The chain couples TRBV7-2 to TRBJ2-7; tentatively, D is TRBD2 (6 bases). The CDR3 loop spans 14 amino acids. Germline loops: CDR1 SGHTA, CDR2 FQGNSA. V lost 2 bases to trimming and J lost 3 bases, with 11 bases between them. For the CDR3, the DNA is TGTGCCAGCAGCTTACACCCTAGCGTCTACGAGCAGTACTTC. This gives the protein CASSLHPSVYEQYF.

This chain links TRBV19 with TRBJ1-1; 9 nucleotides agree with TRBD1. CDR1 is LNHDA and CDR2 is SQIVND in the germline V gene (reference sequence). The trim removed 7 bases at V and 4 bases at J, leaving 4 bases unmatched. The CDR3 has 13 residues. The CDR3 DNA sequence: TGTGCCAGTATTGCGACAGGGGGCACTGAAGCTTTCTTT. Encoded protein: CASIATGGTEAFF.

CDR3 bases: TGTGCCAGCAGTGACGAGCGGGGGAGCACAGATACGCAGTATTTT. It specifies CASSDERGSTDTQYF. This chain joins TRBV25-1 and TRBJ2-3, with 8 nucleotides matching TRBD2. Germline CDR1 is MGHDK and CDR2 is SYGVNS. V lost 3 bases to trimming and J lost 0 bases; unmatched junction nucleotides: 2. This CDR3 region has 15 residues.

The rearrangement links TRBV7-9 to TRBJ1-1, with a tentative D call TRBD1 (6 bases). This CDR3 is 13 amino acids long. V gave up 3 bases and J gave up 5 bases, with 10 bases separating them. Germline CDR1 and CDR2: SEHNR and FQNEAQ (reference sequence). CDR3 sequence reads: CASSFQGTTEAFF. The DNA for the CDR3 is TGTGCCAGCAGCTTTCAGGGGACGACTGAAGCTTTCTTT. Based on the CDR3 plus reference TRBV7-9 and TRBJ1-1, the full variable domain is DTGVSQNPRHKITKRGQNVTFRCDPISEHNRLYWYRQTLGQGPEFLTYFQNEAQLEKSRLLSDRFSAERPKGSFSTLEIQRTEQGDSAMYLCASSFQGTTEAFFGQGTRLTVV.

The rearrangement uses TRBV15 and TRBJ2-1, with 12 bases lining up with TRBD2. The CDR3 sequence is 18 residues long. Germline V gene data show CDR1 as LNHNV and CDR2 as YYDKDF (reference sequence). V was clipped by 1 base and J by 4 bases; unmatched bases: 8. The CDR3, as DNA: TGTGCCACCAGCAGAGGCGAGGGACTAGCGGGCCTGTACAATGAGCAGTTCTTC. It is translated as CATSRGEGLAGLYNEQFF.

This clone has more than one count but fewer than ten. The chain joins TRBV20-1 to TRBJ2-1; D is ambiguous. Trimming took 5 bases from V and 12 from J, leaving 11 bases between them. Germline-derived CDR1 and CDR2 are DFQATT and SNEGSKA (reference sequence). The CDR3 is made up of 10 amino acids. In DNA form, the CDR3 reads TGCAGTGCTCCGTCCGGTGGGCAGTTCTTC. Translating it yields CSAPSGGQFF.

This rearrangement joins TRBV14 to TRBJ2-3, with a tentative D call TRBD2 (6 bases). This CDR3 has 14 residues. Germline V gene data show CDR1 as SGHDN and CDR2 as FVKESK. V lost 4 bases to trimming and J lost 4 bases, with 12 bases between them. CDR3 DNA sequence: TGTGCCAGCAGCCGACTAGGCCGGGCAGATACGCAGTATTTT. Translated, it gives CASSRLGRADTQYF.

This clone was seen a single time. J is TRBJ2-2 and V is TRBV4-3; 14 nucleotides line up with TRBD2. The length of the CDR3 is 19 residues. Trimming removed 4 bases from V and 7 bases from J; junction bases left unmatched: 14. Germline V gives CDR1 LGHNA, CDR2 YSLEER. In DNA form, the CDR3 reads TGCGCCAGCAGCCGCTCGGCGACTAGCGGGAGGGCAAAGGACGGGGAGCTGTTTTTT. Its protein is CASSRSATSGRAKDGELFF.

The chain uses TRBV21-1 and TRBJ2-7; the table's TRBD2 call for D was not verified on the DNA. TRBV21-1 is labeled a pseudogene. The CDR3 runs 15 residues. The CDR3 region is CASSPGTSGRYEQYV. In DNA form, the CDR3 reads TGTGCCAGCAGCCCGGGGACTAGCGGGAGATACGAGCAGTACGTC.

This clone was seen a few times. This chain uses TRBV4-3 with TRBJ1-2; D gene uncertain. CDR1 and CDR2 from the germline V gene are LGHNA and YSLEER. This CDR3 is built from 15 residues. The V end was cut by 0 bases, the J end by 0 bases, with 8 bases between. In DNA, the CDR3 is TGCGCCAGCAGCCAAGAGACTGCAGCTAACTATGGCTACACCTTC. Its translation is CASSQETAANYGYTF.

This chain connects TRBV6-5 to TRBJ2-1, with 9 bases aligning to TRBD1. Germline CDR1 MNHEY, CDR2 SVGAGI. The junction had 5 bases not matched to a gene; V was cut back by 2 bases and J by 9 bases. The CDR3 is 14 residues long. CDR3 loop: CASSYIRQGVEQFF. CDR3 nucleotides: TGTGCCAGCAGTTACATACGACAGGGGGTTGAGCAGTTCTTC.

CDR3 region: CASSSGGPGTDYGYTF. CDR3 sequence (DNA): TGTGCCAGCAGCTCGGGTGGCCCCGGGACAGACTATGGCTACACCTTC. The chain combines TRBV5-4 with TRBJ1-2, with 7 bases identical to TRBD1. The junction had 11 bases not matched to a gene; V was cut back by 3 bases and J by 3 bases. The CDR3 is 16 amino acids. CDR1 and CDR2 from the germline V gene are SGHNT and YYREEE (reference sequence).

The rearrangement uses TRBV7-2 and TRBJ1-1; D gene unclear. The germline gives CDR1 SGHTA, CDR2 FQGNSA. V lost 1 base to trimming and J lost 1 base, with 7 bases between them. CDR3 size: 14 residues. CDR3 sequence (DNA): TGTGCCAGCAGCTTAGGGCTAGAGAACACTGAAGCTTTCTTT. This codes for CASSLGLENTEAFF. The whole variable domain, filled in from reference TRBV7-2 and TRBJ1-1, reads GAGVSQSPSNKVTEKGKDVELRCDPISGHTALYWYRQSLGQGLEFLIYFQGNSAPDKSGLPSDRFSAERTGGSVSTLTIQRTQQEDSAVYLCASSLGLENTEAFFGQGTRLTVV.